This entry lists 23 T cell receptor beta chains sequenced from one sample in a study of Ad26.COV2.S vaccination and SARS-CoV-2 variants. Indicated treatment: some 19 received Ad26.COV2.S at low or high dose, single or two shots; roughly five received placebo; per-sample allocation not given. Day 63 after the first vaccine or placebo injection was the time point for sampling. Profiling relied on immunoSEQ multiplex PCR, and the TCRdb table lists in-frame clones only, not all of them. The data hold some 320,000 clones, with around 81% observed a single time. The sequences come from peripheral blood, collected in a trial of Ad26.COV2.S vaccine versus placebo. These receptors originate from a person aged 18-65 years who received the Ad26.COV2.S COVID-19 vaccine or a placebo.

The rearrangement uses TRBV19 and TRBJ2-1; 10 positions match TRBD2. V trimming: 8 bases; J trimming: 5 bases; junction bases outside the gene matches: 6. The CDR3 spans 14 residues. Germline V gives CDR1 LNHDA, CDR2 SQIVND (reference sequence). As DNA, the CDR3 is TGTGCCAGTTTAGCGGGGGGACTAAACAATGAGCAGTTCTTC. This translates into CASLAGGLNNEQFF.

The chain employs TRBV7-9 and TRBJ1-1; no clear D. The germline V gene has CDR1 SEHNR and CDR2 FQNEAQ (reference sequence). The ends were cut back, 1 base at V and 7 bases at J, with 7 bases in the middle. The CDR3 totals 12 residues. Here the CDR3 reads CASSLVVDEAFF. The CDR3, as DNA: TGTGCCAGCAGCTTAGTAGTGGATGAAGCTTTCTTT.

This clone was seen just once. The chain joins TRBV28 to TRBJ2-5; D perhaps matches TRBD2 (5 bases). The germline CDR1 and CDR2 sequences are MDHEN and SYDVKM. This CDR3 comprises 14 residues. The V gene lost 6 bases and the J gene lost 2 bases, with 13 bases spanning the gap. In DNA form, the CDR3 reads TGTGCCAGCAGCCAAATACGGACTCAAGAGACCCAGTACTTC. Amino acids: CASSQIRTQETQYF.

This chain links TRBV4-1 with TRBJ1-2; D remains ambiguous. The CDR3 is 15 amino acids. V was cut by 1 base and J by 5 bases, with 14 bases left in between. Germline assignment: CDR1 MGHRA and CDR2 YSYEKL. The CDR3 sequence is CASSQGNGEIYGYTF. CDR3 DNA sequence: TGCGCCAGCAGCCAAGGAAACGGGGAAATATATGGCTACACCTTC.

V is TRBV28 and J is TRBJ2-7, with D perhaps TRBD2 (6 bases). Deletions cut 5 bases from V and 3 bases from J, with 11 bases between. This CDR3 is 13 amino acids long. Germline CDR1 is MDHEN and CDR2 is SYDVKM. The CDR3 DNA sequence: TGTGCCAGCAGTCCCGGGGGAGGCTACGAGCAGTACTTC. This translates into CASSPGGGYEQYF.

The rearrangement links TRBV29-1 to TRBJ2-5, with 9 bases fitting TRBD1. Per the germline V gene, CDR1 is SQVTM and CDR2 is ANQGSEA. Trimming removed 7 bases from V and 5 bases from J; junction bases left unmatched: 8. This CDR3 region has 13 residues. DNA for the CDR3: TGCAGCGGGGGACAGGGTCTAGCGGAGACCCAGTACTTC. Its translation is CSGGQGLAETQYF.

This clone was found many times. J is TRBJ2-7 and V is TRBV11-2, with 11 nucleotides matching TRBD2. Germline V gene sequence: CDR1 SGHAT, CDR2 FQNNGV. Trimming at V came to 4 bases and at J to 6 bases, leaving 14 bases not matched to a gene. The CDR3 has 17 amino acids. The CDR3 region is CASSSPRASGGRLEQYF. CDR3 DNA: TGTGCCAGCAGCTCCCCGAGGGCTAGCGGGGGGAGGCTCGAGCAGTACTTC.

The chain joins TRBV2 to TRBJ1-5; D may be TRBD1 (5 bases). Looked up from germline, CDR1 is SNHLY and CDR2 is FYNNEI. This CDR3 is 16 amino acids long. V was clipped by 3 bases and J by 2 bases, with 14 bases between them. The CDR3 region is CASSEPSGQRNQPQHF. In DNA, the CDR3 is TGTGCCAGCAGTGAGCCTTCCGGACAACGCAATCAGCCCCAGCATTTT. The full variable domain, in which reference TRBV2 and TRBJ1-5 provide the parts outside the CDR3, is EPEVTQTPSHQVTQMGQEVILRCVPISNHLYFYWYRQILGQKVEFLVSFYNNEISEKSEIFDDQFSVERPDGSNFTLKIRSTKLEDSAMYFCASSEPSGQRNQPQHFGDGTRLSIL.

V is TRBV28 and J is TRBJ2-7; D possibly corresponds to TRBD2 (5 bases). Germline V gene lookup returns CDR1 MDHEN and CDR2 SYDVKM. V lost 3 bases to trimming and J lost 0 bases, with 12 bases between them. The CDR3 is made up of 15 amino acids. The CDR3 sequence: CASSFGGESSYEQYF. CDR3 nucleotides: TGTGCCAGCAGTTTTGGAGGAGAGAGCTCCTACGAGCAGTACTTC.

The chain links TRBV11-1 to TRBJ2-7; D uncertain. Deletions cut 1 base from V and 3 bases from J, with 7 bases between. The CDR3 is 13 amino acids. Germline values: CDR1 SGHAT, CDR2 FQDESV (reference sequence). CDR3 sequence: CASSLGSNYEQYF. The CDR3 DNA follows: TGTGCCAGCAGCTTAGGCAGTAACTACGAGCAGTACTTC. Full variable domain (remainder filled in from reference TRBV11-1 and TRBJ2-7): EAEVAQSPRYKITEKSQAVAFWCDPISGHATLYWYRQILGQGPELLVQFQDESVVDDSQLPKDRFSAERLKGVDSTLKIQPAELGDSAMYLCASSLGSNYEQYFGPGTRLTVT.

The V and J genes are TRBV9 and TRBJ1-3, with D perhaps matching TRBD1 (6 bases). The CDR3 consists of 15 residues. Germline CDR1 reads SGDLS; CDR2 reads YYNGEE. Trimming shortened V by 0 bases and J by 4 bases, and 11 bases separated the two germline ends. This chain's CDR3 is CASSVASRGGNTIYF. CDR3 nucleotide sequence: TGTGCCAGCAGCGTAGCTTCCAGGGGAGGAAACACCATATATTTT.

The chain joins TRBV9 to TRBJ1-2, with a possible D match to TRBD1 (6 bases). The CDR3 is made up of 14 amino acids. The ends were cut back, 3 bases at V and 7 bases at J, with 16 bases in the middle. From germline, CDR1 is SGDLS and CDR2 YYNGEE. For the CDR3, the DNA is TGTGCCAGCAGCGCAGAACAGGGTTGGGGTGGCTACACCTTC. Residues: CASSAEQGWGGYTF.

The chain couples TRBV5-4 to TRBJ1-6; possible D gene TRBD1, 5 bases. The V gene's germline CDR1 is SGHNT and CDR2 YYREEE (reference sequence). Trimming cost V 4 bases and J 6 bases, with 17 bases left between them. CDR3 length equals 16 residues. Here the CDR3 DNA reads TGTGCCAGCAGCCCCAACCGTGCAGGGACTAATTCACCCCTCCACTTT. Its translation is CASSPNRAGTNSPLHF.

The chain is built from TRBV19 and TRBJ2-2, with 7 bases lining up with TRBD1. Germline CDR1 and CDR2: LNHDA and SQIVND (reference sequence). The CDR3 consists of 17 residues. With V trimmed by 7 bases and J by 0 bases, 11 bases remained unmatched. DNA of the CDR3: TGTGCCAGTACCCATTGGGTGCAGGGGGCGAACACCGGGGAGCTGTTTTTT. Its protein is CASTHWVQGANTGELFF.

The V gene is TRBV29-1, the J gene TRBJ1-5; no clear D. The CDR3 totals 15 residues. Trimming took 4 bases from V and 2 from J, leaving 15 bases between them. Germline CDR1 is SQVTM and CDR2 is ANQGSEA. The CDR3 bases are TGCAGCGTTGTTGGTCCTAAGGAGGGCAATCAGCCCCAGCATTTT. It is translated as CSVVGPKEGNQPQHF.

The genes are TRBV12-3 or TRBV12-4 and TRBJ2-7, with D uncertain. V gave up 6 bases and J gave up 4 bases, with 13 bases separating them. The CDR3 is 13 amino acids. The chain's CDR3 is CASSPSRAYEQYF. The CDR3 bases are TGTGCCAGCAGCCCATCGAGAGCGTACGAGCAGTACTTC.

This chain uses TRBV25-1 with TRBJ2-1; a possible D gene is TRBD1 (6 bases). CDR1 and CDR2 (germline): MGHDK, SYGVNS. The V end lost 5 bases, the J end lost 9 bases, and 17 bases lay between the germline ends. This CDR3 is built from 14 residues. The CDR3 coding sequence is TGTGCCAGCAGTCTACCGGGGACAAGACGTGAGCAGTTCTTC. It translates to CASSLPGTRREQFF.

The gene calls are TRBV19 and TRBJ1-1, with D tentatively TRBD1 (5 bases). V lost 3 bases, J lost 1 base, and 21 bases lay in between. The CDR3 loop spans 18 amino acids. CDR1 LNHDA and CDR2 SQIVND come from the germline V gene (reference sequence). CDR3 coding DNA: TGTGCCAGTAGTATGTGGCAGGTCAGGGAGTTGGGGAACACTGAAGCTTTCTTT. This translates into CASSMWQVRELGNTEAFF.

The chain is built from TRBV18 and TRBJ1-2; TRBD1 aligns across 7 bases. Losses at the gene ends were 4 bases for V and 0 bases for J; bases not matched to a gene: 5. CDR1 and CDR2 from the germline V gene are KGHSH and LQKENI. The CDR3 has 15 amino acids. CDR3 in DNA: TGTGCCAGCTCACTGCGACAGGGAGCTAACTATGGCTACACCTTC. Translation: CASSLRQGANYGYTF. The complete variable domain, with remaining parts taken from reference TRBV18 and TRBJ1-2, reads NAGVMQNPRHLVRRRGQEARLRCSPMKGHSHVYWYRQLPEEGLKFMVYLQKENIIDESGMPKERFSAEFPKEGPSILRIQQVVRGDSAAYFCASSLRQGANYGYTFGSGTRLTVV.

In nucleotides, the CDR3 is TGTGCCAGCAGCCAAGGCGGGCTAGCCTCCTCCTACAATGAGCAGTTCTTC. Residues: CASSQGGLASSYNEQFF. The J gene is TRBJ2-1, the V gene TRBV3-1 (or the pseudogene TRBV3-2), with TRBD2 as a possible D gene (5 bases). Trimming shortened V by 1 base and J by 0 bases, and 13 bases separated the two germline ends. Germline loops: CDR1 LGHDT, CDR2 YNNKEL (reference sequence). The CDR3 runs to 17 residues.

The chain couples TRBV5-5 to TRBJ2-7; 9 nucleotides line up with TRBD1. The ends lost 4 bases at V and 3 bases at J; junction bases unmatched: 17. CDR1 SGHKS and CDR2 YYEKEE come from the germline V gene (reference sequence). This CDR3 spans 18 amino acids. The CDR3 protein is CASSPDTGTGLRDYEQYF. The DNA for the CDR3 is TGTGCCAGCAGCCCGGACACCGGGACAGGGCTTAGAGACTACGAGCAGTACTTC.

V gene TRBV10-3 combines with J gene TRBJ1-2, with D uncertain. CDR1 is ENHRY, CDR2 SYGVKD, per germline. V shed 0 bases and J shed 4 bases, with 15 bases lying between them. The CDR3 consists of 16 residues. The CDR3 nucleotides read TGTGCCATCAGTGAGTCGAACCCCGCCCCGGGCTATGGCTACACCTTC. Residues: CAISESNPAPGYGYTF.

The chain recombines TRBV15 with TRBJ2-3; D is possibly TRBD2 (5 bases). The V gene lost 6 bases and the J gene lost 0 bases, with 16 bases spanning the gap. The CDR3 runs to 16 residues. CDR1 is LNHNV, CDR2 YYDKDF, per germline (reference sequence). The CDR3 reads CATSLGRTPSTDTQYF. In DNA, the CDR3 is TGTGCCACCAGTCTCGGCCGGACTCCTAGCACAGATACGCAGTATTTT.